These T cell receptor beta chains were read from a single sample in a study of blood T cell repertoires in COVID-19. Method: immunoSEQ multiplex PCR; TCRdb's copy keeps in-frame clones and lacks some. The sample holds about 120,000 clones, approximately 87% seen once. Sequenced input: peripheral blood. These receptors all come from a man between 70 and 80 years old who had recovered from COVID-19. The CDR3 runs from the conserved cysteine through the conserved F or W. Each record gives: J gene, D gene, V gene, CDR3 DNA, CDR3 protein. A D gene is named only where the DNA matches it firmly.

j_gene: TRBJ2-5
d_gene: TRBD1
v_gene: TRBV2
CDR3nt: TGTGCCAGCAGTTGGGACAGGGAAGAGACCCAGTACTTC
CDR3aa: CASSWDREETQYF

j_gene: TRBJ1-4
d_gene: NA
v_gene: TRBV28
CDR3nt: TGTGCCAGCATCAACGGGGGGGGTGCAGGAGTAGGGGAAAAACTGTTTTTT
CDR3aa: CASINGGGAGVGEKLFF

j_gene: TRBJ2-1
d_gene: NA
v_gene: TRBV5-1
CDR3nt: TGCGCCAGCAGCGTCCCGGGAAATGAGCAGTTCTTC
CDR3aa: CASSVPGNEQFF

j_gene: TRBJ2-7
d_gene: TRBD2
v_gene: TRBV27
CDR3nt: TGTGCCAGCAGTCCCGGACTAGCGGGAGCCTACGAGCAGTACTTC
CDR3aa: CASSPGLAGAYEQYF

j_gene: TRBJ2-3
d_gene: NA
v_gene: TRBV3-1/TRBV3-2
CDR3nt: TGTGCCAAACCAAAGGCCAGGGGAAATACGCAGTATTTT
CDR3aa: CAKPKARGNTQYF

j_gene: TRBJ1-1
d_gene: NA
v_gene: TRBV28
CDR3nt: TGTGCCAGCAGTTTGCCAGACAGTGAAGCTTTCTTT
CDR3aa: CASSLPDSEAFF

j_gene: TRBJ1-2
d_gene: NA
v_gene: TRBV18
CDR3nt: TGTGCCAGCTCACCATCACAGGAAACTTATGGCTACACCTTC
CDR3aa: CASSPSQETYGYTF

j_gene: TRBJ2-6
d_gene: NA
v_gene: TRBV5-1
CDR3nt: TGCGCCAGCAGCACAGTCTCTGGGGCCAACGTCCTGACTTTC
CDR3aa: CASSTVSGANVLTF

j_gene: TRBJ2-7
d_gene: TRBD1
v_gene: TRBV7-2
CDR3nt: TGTGCCAGCAGCTTAGGATCTGGGACAGGGGGTAACGAGCAGTACTTC
CDR3aa: CASSLGSGTGGNEQYF

j_gene: TRBJ1-4
d_gene: TRBD1
v_gene: TRBV28
CDR3nt: TGTGCCAGCAGTTTTAGAATGTACAGGGGGCGCAGGGCAACTAATGAAAAACTGTTTTTT
CDR3aa: CASSFRMYRGRRATNEKLFF

j_gene: TRBJ1-3
d_gene: NA
v_gene: TRBV30
CDR3nt: TGTGCCTGGAGTGTCTCCAGCTCTGGAAACACCATATATTTT
CDR3aa: CAWSVSSSGNTIYF

j_gene: TRBJ2-1
d_gene: TRBD1
v_gene: TRBV28
CDR3nt: TGTGCCAGCAGATTTCCGTTAGGACAGGGCAACAATGAGCAGTTCTTC
CDR3aa: CASRFPLGQGNNEQFF

j_gene: TRBJ1-1
d_gene: NA
v_gene: TRBV7-9
CDR3nt: TGTGCCAGCAGCTCCCCCCCGGGAAGGAACACTGAAGCTTTCTTT
CDR3aa: CASSSPPGRNTEAFF